The rows below give T cell receptor beta chains drawn from one sample of a study of blood T cell repertoires in COVID-19. Libraries were prepared by immunoSEQ multiplex PCR; TCRdb keeps only in-frame clonotypes and omits some of them. The data hold about 70,000 clones, with around 90% observed a single time. The sample taken for sequencing was peripheral blood. The receptors were sampled from a human donor in a cohort sampled during active COVID-19. CDR3s include the opening cysteine and the closing phenylalanine or tryptophan. The order of the fields is CDR3 DNA, CDR3 protein, clone size, D gene, V gene, J gene. A D gene is named only where the DNA matches it firmly. Only part of the rows carry a size: once, few, many, or a class if the clone is expanded.

CDR3nt: TGTGCCAGCAGCAGTGGACAGGCCGCCATTCAGTACTTC
CDR3aa: CASSSGQAAIQYF
abundance: -
d_gene: TRBD1
v_gene: TRBV11-2
j_gene: TRBJ2-4

CDR3nt: TGTGCCAGCAGACGTGGTAGCGGGAGCACCGGGGAGCTGTTTTTT
CDR3aa: CASRRGSGSTGELFF
abundance: once
d_gene: TRBD2
v_gene: TRBV6-5
j_gene: TRBJ2-2

CDR3nt: TGTGCCACCAGTGATTCTCTGAGGGACGGGGGGAACACTGAAGCTTTCTTT
CDR3aa: CATSDSLRDGGNTEAFF
abundance: -
d_gene: -
v_gene: TRBV24-1
j_gene: TRBJ1-1

CDR3nt: TGTGCCAGTAGTATAAATCTATATCGACTCACAACCAGATATGGCTACACCTTC
CDR3aa: CASSINLYRLTTRYGYTF
abundance: -
d_gene: -
v_gene: TRBV19
j_gene: TRBJ1-2

CDR3nt: TGTGCCAGGGGGTATGAGAGCGGGAGGGCCGAGCTGTTTTTT
CDR3aa: CARGYESGRAELFF
abundance: -
d_gene: TRBD2
v_gene: TRBV6-5
j_gene: TRBJ2-2

CDR3nt: TGTGCCAGCAGCCACTACAATGAGCAGTTCTTC
CDR3aa: CASSHYNEQFF
abundance: -
d_gene: -
v_gene: TRBV27
j_gene: TRBJ2-1

CDR3nt: TGTGCCACCAGCAGTTGGGCCGGACAAGAGACCCAGTACTTC
CDR3aa: CATSSWAGQETQYF
abundance: -
d_gene: -
v_gene: TRBV15
j_gene: TRBJ2-5

CDR3nt: TGTGCCAGCAGCCAATGGGGGTTAGCGGGAGAGGGCACAGATACGCAGTATTTT
CDR3aa: CASSQWGLAGEGTDTQYF
abundance: -
d_gene: TRBD2
v_gene: TRBV3-1/TRBV3-2
j_gene: TRBJ2-3

CDR3nt: TGTGCCAGCAAGGGCTGGGACTCCATTCAGTACTTC
CDR3aa: CASKGWDSIQYF
abundance: -
d_gene: -
v_gene: TRBV6-5
j_gene: TRBJ2-4

CDR3nt: TGCGCCAGCAGCTTGGGGCGGGACTTGAGCACAGATACGCAGTATTTT
CDR3aa: CASSLGRDLSTDTQYF
abundance: -
d_gene: -
v_gene: TRBV5-1
j_gene: TRBJ2-3

CDR3nt: TGTGCCATCAGTGAGCCGGGACTAGCGGGAGGGCCCGGGGCAGATACGCAGTATTTT
CDR3aa: CAISEPGLAGGPGADTQYF
abundance: -
d_gene: TRBD2
v_gene: TRBV10-3
j_gene: TRBJ2-3

CDR3nt: TGTGCCAGCAGCTTGGGGGGACTAGCGATAAATGAGCAGTTCTTC
CDR3aa: CASSLGGLAINEQFF
abundance: -
d_gene: TRBD2
v_gene: TRBV5-4
j_gene: TRBJ2-1

CDR3nt: TGTGCCAGCTCACCACCGGAGACTACCGTCTGGCAGTACTTC
CDR3aa: CASSPPETTVWQYF
abundance: -
d_gene: -
v_gene: TRBV18
j_gene: TRBJ2-7

CDR3nt: TGTGCCAGCAGTTACGTGGCGGGGGTAGGAAATTCACCCCTCCACTTT
CDR3aa: CASSYVAGVGNSPLHF
abundance: -
d_gene: -
v_gene: TRBV6-5
j_gene: TRBJ1-6

CDR3nt: TGTGCCAGCAGTCTCGACGGACAGGAAGCTTTCTTT
CDR3aa: CASSLDGQEAFF
abundance: -
d_gene: -
v_gene: TRBV28
j_gene: TRBJ1-1

CDR3nt: TGTGCCAGCAACTTCCAGGGTTTCGGCACAGATACGCAGTATTTT
CDR3aa: CASNFQGFGTDTQYF
abundance: -
d_gene: -
v_gene: TRBV6-5
j_gene: TRBJ2-3

CDR3nt: TGTGCCAGCAGTGAAGGAGGCAGCCTATATGGCTACACCTTC
CDR3aa: CASSEGGSLYGYTF
abundance: once
d_gene: -
v_gene: TRBV6-1
j_gene: TRBJ1-2

CDR3nt: TGTGCCAGCAGCTTACTTGGCCACATGAACACTGAAGCTTTCTTT
CDR3aa: CASSLLGHMNTEAFF
abundance: -
d_gene: -
v_gene: TRBV13
j_gene: TRBJ1-1

CDR3nt: TGTGCCAGCAGCCAAGATTGGCTAGCGGGGGGTTACAATGAGCAGTTCTTC
CDR3aa: CASSQDWLAGGYNEQFF
abundance: -
d_gene: TRBD2
v_gene: TRBV4-2
j_gene: TRBJ2-1

CDR3nt: TGTGCCAGTAGACCGGGACAGGGATACTACGAGCAGTACTTC
CDR3aa: CASRPGQGYYEQYF
abundance: -
d_gene: TRBD1
v_gene: TRBV19
j_gene: TRBJ2-7

CDR3nt: TGTGCCAGCAGTTCCGCGGGCAGGGGGTACAATGAGCAGTTCTTC
CDR3aa: CASSSAGRGYNEQFF
abundance: -
d_gene: TRBD1
v_gene: TRBV6-5
j_gene: TRBJ2-1

CDR3nt: TGTGCCAGCTCAAGAGACCAAGGGGATGAGCAGTTCTTC
CDR3aa: CASSRDQGDEQFF
abundance: -
d_gene: -
v_gene: TRBV18
j_gene: TRBJ2-1

CDR3nt: TGTGCCAGCGAGGTGGACAGTACCCCCACCGGGGAGCTGTTTTTT
CDR3aa: CASEVDSTPTGELFF
abundance: once
d_gene: -
v_gene: TRBV2
j_gene: TRBJ2-2

CDR3nt: TGTGCCAGTAGGCCCGCGGGGGCCAAGAACACCGGGGAGCTGTTTTTT
CDR3aa: CASRPAGAKNTGELFF
abundance: -
d_gene: -
v_gene: TRBV19
j_gene: TRBJ2-2

CDR3nt: TGTGCCAGCAGCTTAGGGGCGGGGACAGTTAACTATGGCTACACCTTC
CDR3aa: CASSLGAGTVNYGYTF
abundance: -
d_gene: TRBD1
v_gene: TRBV11-2
j_gene: TRBJ1-2

CDR3nt: TGTGCCAGCAGTTTAGGGGCCGGGAATACGCAGTATTTT
CDR3aa: CASSLGAGNTQYF
abundance: -
d_gene: -
v_gene: TRBV12-3/TRBV12-4
j_gene: TRBJ2-3

CDR3nt: TGTGCCAGCAGTTCCTTAGACTATACGCAGTATTTT
CDR3aa: CASSSLDYTQYF
abundance: -
d_gene: -
v_gene: TRBV6-2/TRBV6-3
j_gene: TRBJ2-3

CDR3nt: TGCGCCAGCAGCTCTGGGAGGGCTAGCGGGAGGGTCGGCATCGATACGCAGTATTTT
CDR3aa: CASSSGRASGRVGIDTQYF
abundance: once
d_gene: TRBD2
v_gene: TRBV5-1
j_gene: TRBJ2-3

CDR3nt: TGTGCAAGTCGCTTAGTTGACGCAGGAATCTACGAGCAGTACTTC
CDR3aa: CASRLVDAGIYEQYF
abundance: -
d_gene: -
v_gene: TRBV12-2
j_gene: TRBJ2-7

CDR3nt: TGCAGCGTTGAAGAGATGAGCGGGAGCCCTTACGAGCAGTACTTC
CDR3aa: CSVEEMSGSPYEQYF
abundance: -
d_gene: TRBD2
v_gene: TRBV29-1
j_gene: TRBJ2-7

CDR3nt: TGTGCCAGTAGTACCCGGGGACAGAACTATGGGGAGACCCAGTACTTC
CDR3aa: CASSTRGQNYGETQYF
abundance: -
d_gene: TRBD1
v_gene: TRBV19
j_gene: TRBJ2-5

CDR3nt: TGCAGCGTGACACCGGGACAGGGTATAGATACGCAGTATTTT
CDR3aa: CSVTPGQGIDTQYF
abundance: -
d_gene: TRBD1
v_gene: TRBV29-1
j_gene: TRBJ2-3

CDR3nt: TGCGCCAGCAGCTTGAAATCGGGAGGCTCCTACAATGAGCAGTTCTTC
CDR3aa: CASSLKSGGSYNEQFF
abundance: -
d_gene: TRBD2
v_gene: TRBV5-1
j_gene: TRBJ2-1

CDR3nt: TGCGCCAGCAGTGAGACAGGGGTATACAATGAGCAGTTCTTC
CDR3aa: CASSETGVYNEQFF
abundance: medium-sized
d_gene: TRBD1
v_gene: TRBV10-1
j_gene: TRBJ2-1

CDR3nt: TGTGCCAGCAGTTACGGGCTAGCGGGAGTAGATTCGGGCACAGATACGCAGTATTTT
CDR3aa: CASSYGLAGVDSGTDTQYF
abundance: -
d_gene: TRBD2
v_gene: TRBV6-2/TRBV6-3
j_gene: TRBJ2-3

CDR3nt: TGTGCCAGCAGCTCTCAGATAGGGGACAGGGGGCTCAATGAGCAGTTCTTC
CDR3aa: CASSSQIGDRGLNEQFF
abundance: -
d_gene: TRBD1
v_gene: TRBV11-2
j_gene: TRBJ2-1

CDR3nt: TGTGCCAGTAACGATCGGGGGACAGGGGAGCCCCAGCATTTT
CDR3aa: CASNDRGTGEPQHF
abundance: -
d_gene: TRBD1
v_gene: TRBV19
j_gene: TRBJ1-5

CDR3nt: TGTGCCAGCAGTGAAGAACAGGGGTATTATGGCTACACCTTC
CDR3aa: CASSEEQGYYGYTF
abundance: -
d_gene: TRBD1
v_gene: TRBV6-1
j_gene: TRBJ1-2

CDR3nt: TGTGCCAGCAGCGTAGAATTAACGGGAAGCGGAAACACCATATATTTT
CDR3aa: CASSVELTGSGNTIYF
abundance: -
d_gene: -
v_gene: TRBV9
j_gene: TRBJ1-3

CDR3nt: TGTGCCAGCAGCTCACTAGCGAATGAGCAGTTCTTC
CDR3aa: CASSSLANEQFF
abundance: once
d_gene: TRBD2
v_gene: TRBV3-1/TRBV3-2
j_gene: TRBJ2-1

CDR3nt: TGTGCCAGCAGTAGGACAGGGGTGTATGGCTACACCTTC
CDR3aa: CASSRTGVYGYTF
abundance: -
d_gene: TRBD1
v_gene: TRBV6-5
j_gene: TRBJ1-2

CDR3nt: TGTGCCAGCAGCCGCTCTGGGGAGGTGCACGAGCAGTACTTC
CDR3aa: CASSRSGEVHEQYF
abundance: once
d_gene: -
v_gene: TRBV7-9
j_gene: TRBJ2-7

CDR3nt: TGTGCCAGCAGCTTGGCCTGGGGACAGAAAACTTCTGGGGCCAACGTCCTGACTTTC
CDR3aa: CASSLAWGQKTSGANVLTF
abundance: -
d_gene: TRBD1
v_gene: TRBV5-8
j_gene: TRBJ2-6